This T cell receptor beta chain was identified during a study of shared clonotypes between healthy human individuals. Those who donated, Caucasian adults without exception, all lived in Nashville, Tennessee. Into CD45RA+ naive and CD45RA-negative memory subsets, the CD4+ cells were split. To note about this clone: As yet, its antigen is unknown.

The table came from immunoSEQ multiplex PCR; TCRdb's copy has only in-frame clones and leaves some out. The sample has around 2.5 million clones; 90% to 95% are singletons. Germline V gene data show CDR1 as SGHVS and CDR2 as FQNEAQ. This CDR3 has 16 residues. V lost 5 bases and J lost 0; bases outside the gene matches: 8. The study, taken as a whole, reports: Non-shared clonotypes displayed generation probabilities falling below those of clonotypes present in all four donors.

The V and J genes are TRBV7-8 and TRBJ2-3; 7 nucleotides line up with TRBD1. The sequenced sample consisted of naive CD4+ T cells from PBMCs. Subset meaning: CD45RA+ positively selected. The clonotype originates from a young man in good health. Some clones in this sample may be carry-over from other donors' samples. The CDR3 loop is CASSVTARGSTDTQYF. The CDR3 DNA reads TGTGCCAGCAGCGTGACCGCCAGGGGGAGCACAGATACGCAGTATTTT. The full variable domain, with the rest looked up from reference TRBV7-8 and TRBJ2-3, is GAGVSQSPRYKVAKRGQDVALRCDPISGHVSLFWYQQALGQGPEFLTYFQNEAQLDKSGLPSDRFFAERPEGSVSTLKIQRTQQEDSAVYLCASSVTARGSTDTQYFGPGTRLTVL.